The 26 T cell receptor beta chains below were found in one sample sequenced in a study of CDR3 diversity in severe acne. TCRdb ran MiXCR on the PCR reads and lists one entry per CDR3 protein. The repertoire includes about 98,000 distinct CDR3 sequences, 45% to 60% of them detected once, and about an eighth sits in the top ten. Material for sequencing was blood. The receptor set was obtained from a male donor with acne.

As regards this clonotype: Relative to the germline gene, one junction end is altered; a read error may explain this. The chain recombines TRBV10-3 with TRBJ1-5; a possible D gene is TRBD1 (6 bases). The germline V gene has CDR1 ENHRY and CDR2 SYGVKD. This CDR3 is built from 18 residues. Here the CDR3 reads CASSPGTTASHSNQPQHF. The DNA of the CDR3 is TGTGCCAGCAGTCCCGGGACAACCGCCAGCCATAGCAATCAGCCCCAGCATTTT.

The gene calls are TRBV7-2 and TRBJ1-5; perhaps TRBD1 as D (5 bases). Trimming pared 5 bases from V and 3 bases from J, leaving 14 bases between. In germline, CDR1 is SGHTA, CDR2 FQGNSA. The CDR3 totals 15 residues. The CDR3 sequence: CASSLTGTANQPQHF. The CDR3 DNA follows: TGTGCCAGCAGCCTAACTGGGACGGCCAATCAGCCCCAGCATTTT.

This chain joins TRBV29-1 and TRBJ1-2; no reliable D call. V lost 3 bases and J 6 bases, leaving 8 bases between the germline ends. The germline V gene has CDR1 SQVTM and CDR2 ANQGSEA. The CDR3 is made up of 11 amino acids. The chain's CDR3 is CSVDERHGYTF. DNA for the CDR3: TGCAGCGTTGATGAACGGCATGGCTACACCTTC.

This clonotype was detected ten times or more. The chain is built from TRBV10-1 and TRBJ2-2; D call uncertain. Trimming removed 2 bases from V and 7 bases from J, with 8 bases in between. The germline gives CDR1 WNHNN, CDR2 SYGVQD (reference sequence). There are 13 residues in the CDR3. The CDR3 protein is CASSEMGHGELFF. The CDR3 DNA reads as TGCGCCAGCAGTGAGATGGGCCACGGGGAGCTGTTTTTT.

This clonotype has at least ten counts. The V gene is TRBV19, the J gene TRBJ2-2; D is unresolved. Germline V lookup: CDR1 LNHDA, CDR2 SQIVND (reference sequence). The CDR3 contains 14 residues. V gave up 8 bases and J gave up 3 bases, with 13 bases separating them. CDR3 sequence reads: CASSRLLHTGELFF. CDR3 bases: TGTGCCAGTTCCCGCCTCTTACACACCGGGGAGCTGTTTTTT.

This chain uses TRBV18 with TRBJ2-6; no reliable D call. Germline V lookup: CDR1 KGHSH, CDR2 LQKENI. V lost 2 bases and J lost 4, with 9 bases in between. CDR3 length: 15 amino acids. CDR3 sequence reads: CASSPGVPGANVLTF. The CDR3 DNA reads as TGTGCCAGCTCACCAGGGGTGCCAGGGGCCAACGTCCTGACTTTC.

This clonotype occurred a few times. DNA for the CDR3: TGTGCCAGCAGTGAAGCGCAGGGGACTAACACTGAAGCTTTCTTT. Translating gives CASSEAQGTNTEAFF. This chain connects TRBV2 to TRBJ1-1; tentative D call: TRBD1 (6 bases). Trimming left V 0 bases short and J 2 bases short, with 10 bases between. Germline V gives CDR1 SNHLY, CDR2 FYNNEI. CDR3 length: 15 residues.

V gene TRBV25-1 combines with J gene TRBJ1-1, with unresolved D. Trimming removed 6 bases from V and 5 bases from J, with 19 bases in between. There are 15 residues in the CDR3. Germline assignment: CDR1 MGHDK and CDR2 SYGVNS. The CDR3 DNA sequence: TGTGCCAGCAGATTTGGGTGGCAGGCGGGAACTGAAGCTTTCTTT. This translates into CASRFGWQAGTEAFF.

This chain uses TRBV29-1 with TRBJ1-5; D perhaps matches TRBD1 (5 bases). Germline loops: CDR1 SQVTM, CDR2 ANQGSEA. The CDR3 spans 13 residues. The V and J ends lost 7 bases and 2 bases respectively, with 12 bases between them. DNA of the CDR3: TGCAGCGCTGGAGGGGTTCGCAATCAGCCCCAGCATTTT. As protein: CSAGGVRNQPQHF.

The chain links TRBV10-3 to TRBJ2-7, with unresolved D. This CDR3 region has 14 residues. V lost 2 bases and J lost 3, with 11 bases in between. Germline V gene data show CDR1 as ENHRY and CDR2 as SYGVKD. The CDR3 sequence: CAISETDAFYEQYF. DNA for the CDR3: TGTGCCATCAGTGAGACAGACGCCTTCTACGAGCAGTACTTC.

The CDR3 here is CASSPVRGAEAFF. Here the CDR3 DNA reads TGCGCCAGCAGCCCAGTTCGGGGAGCTGAAGCTTTCTTT. V usage is TRBV4-3 and J usage is TRBJ1-1; no firm D call. CDR3 size: 13 residues. The V end was cut by 4 bases, the J end by 6 bases, with 12 bases between. CDR1 is LGHNA, CDR2 YSLEER, per germline.

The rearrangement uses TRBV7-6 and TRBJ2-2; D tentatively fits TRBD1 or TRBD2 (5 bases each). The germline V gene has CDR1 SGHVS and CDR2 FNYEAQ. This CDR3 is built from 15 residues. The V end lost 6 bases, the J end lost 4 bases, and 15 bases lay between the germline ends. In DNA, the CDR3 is TGTGCCAGCAGTCGAAGTGGGACGAGCACCGGGGAGCTGTTTTTT. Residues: CASSRSGTSTGELFF.

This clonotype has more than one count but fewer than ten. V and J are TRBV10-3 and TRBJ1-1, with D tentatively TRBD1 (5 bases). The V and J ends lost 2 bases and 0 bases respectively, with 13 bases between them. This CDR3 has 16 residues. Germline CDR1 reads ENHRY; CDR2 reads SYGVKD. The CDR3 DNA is TGTGCCATCAGTGAGGACAGCATACACCTGAACACTGAAGCTTTCTTT. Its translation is CAISEDSIHLNTEAFF.

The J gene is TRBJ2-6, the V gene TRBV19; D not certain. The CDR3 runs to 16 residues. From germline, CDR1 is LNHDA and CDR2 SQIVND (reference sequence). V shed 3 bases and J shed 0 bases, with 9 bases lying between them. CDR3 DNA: TGTGCCAGTAGTATCGCACGATACTCTGGGGCCAACGTCCTGACTTTC. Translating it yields CASSIARYSGANVLTF.

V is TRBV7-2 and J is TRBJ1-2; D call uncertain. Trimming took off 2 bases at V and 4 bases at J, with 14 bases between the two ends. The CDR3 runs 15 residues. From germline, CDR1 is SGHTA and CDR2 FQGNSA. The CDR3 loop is CASSLWAGEGYGYTF. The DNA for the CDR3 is TGTGCCAGCAGCTTATGGGCTGGGGAGGGCTATGGCTACACCTTC.

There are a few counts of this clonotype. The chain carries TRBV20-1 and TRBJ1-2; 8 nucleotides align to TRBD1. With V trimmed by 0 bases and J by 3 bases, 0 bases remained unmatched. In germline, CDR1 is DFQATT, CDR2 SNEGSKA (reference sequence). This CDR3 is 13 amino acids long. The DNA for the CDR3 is TGCAGTGCTAGAGACAGGGGGCACTATGGCTACACCTTC. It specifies CSARDRGHYGYTF.

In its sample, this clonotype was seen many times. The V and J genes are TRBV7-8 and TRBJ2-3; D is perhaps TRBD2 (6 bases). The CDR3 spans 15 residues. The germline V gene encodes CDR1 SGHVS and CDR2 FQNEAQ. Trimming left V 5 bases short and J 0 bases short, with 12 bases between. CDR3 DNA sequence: TGTGCCAGCAGCCCTGAGGACTATAGCACAGATACGCAGTATTTT. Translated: CASSPEDYSTDTQYF.

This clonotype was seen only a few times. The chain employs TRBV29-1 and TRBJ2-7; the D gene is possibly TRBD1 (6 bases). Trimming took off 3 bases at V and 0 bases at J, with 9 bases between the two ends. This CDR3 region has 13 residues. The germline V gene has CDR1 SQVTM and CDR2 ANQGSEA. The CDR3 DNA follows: TGCAGCGTTGAGGGACACAACTCCTACGAGCAGTACTTC. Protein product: CSVEGHNSYEQYF.

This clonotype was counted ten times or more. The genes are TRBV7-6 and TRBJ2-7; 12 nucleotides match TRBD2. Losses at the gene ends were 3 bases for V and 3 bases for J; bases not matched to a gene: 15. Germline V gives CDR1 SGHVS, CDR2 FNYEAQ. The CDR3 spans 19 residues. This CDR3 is CASSLAGTSGSPWVYEQYF. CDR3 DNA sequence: TGTGCCAGCAGCTTGGCCGGGACTAGCGGGTCCCCATGGGTCTACGAGCAGTACTTC.

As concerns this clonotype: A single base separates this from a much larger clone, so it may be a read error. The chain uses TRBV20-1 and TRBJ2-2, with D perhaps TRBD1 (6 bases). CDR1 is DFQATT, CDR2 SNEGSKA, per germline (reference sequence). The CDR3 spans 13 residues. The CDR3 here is CSAGQTNTGELSF. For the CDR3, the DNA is TGCAGTGCAGGACAGACGAACACCGGGGAGCTGTCTTTT.

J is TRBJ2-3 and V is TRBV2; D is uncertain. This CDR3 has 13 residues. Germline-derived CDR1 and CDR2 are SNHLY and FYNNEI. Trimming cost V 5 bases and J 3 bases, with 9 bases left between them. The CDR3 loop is CASSYVATDTQYF. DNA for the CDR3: TGTGCCAGCAGTTACGTGGCGACAGATACGCAGTATTTT.

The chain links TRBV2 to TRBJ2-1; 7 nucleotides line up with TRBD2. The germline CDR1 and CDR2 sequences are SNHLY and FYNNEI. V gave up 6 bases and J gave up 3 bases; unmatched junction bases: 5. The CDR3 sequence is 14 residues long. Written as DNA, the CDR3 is TGTGCCAGCAGAGACGGGGGGATCTACAATGAGCAGTTCTTC. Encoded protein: CASRDGGIYNEQFF.

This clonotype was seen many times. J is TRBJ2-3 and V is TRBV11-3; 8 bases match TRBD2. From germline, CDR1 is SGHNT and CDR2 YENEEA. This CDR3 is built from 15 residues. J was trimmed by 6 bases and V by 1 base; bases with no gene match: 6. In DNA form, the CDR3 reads TGTGCCAGCAGCTTAGCCGGACTAGCTGACGATACGCAGTATTTT. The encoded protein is CASSLAGLADDTQYF.

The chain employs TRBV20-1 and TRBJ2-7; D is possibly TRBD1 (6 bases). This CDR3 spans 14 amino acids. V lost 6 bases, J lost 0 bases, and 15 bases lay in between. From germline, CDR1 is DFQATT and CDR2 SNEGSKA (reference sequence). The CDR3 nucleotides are TGCAGTGCAGTGGACAGTCGAAGCTCCTACGAGCAGTACTTC. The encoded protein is CSAVDSRSSYEQYF.

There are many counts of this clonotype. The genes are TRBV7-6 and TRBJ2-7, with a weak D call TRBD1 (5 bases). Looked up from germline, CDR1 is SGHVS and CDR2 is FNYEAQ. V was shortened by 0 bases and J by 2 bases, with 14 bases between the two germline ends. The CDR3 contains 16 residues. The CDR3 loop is CASSLALGQGPYEQYF. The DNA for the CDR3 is TGTGCCAGCAGCTTAGCGTTGGGCCAGGGTCCCTACGAGCAGTACTTC.

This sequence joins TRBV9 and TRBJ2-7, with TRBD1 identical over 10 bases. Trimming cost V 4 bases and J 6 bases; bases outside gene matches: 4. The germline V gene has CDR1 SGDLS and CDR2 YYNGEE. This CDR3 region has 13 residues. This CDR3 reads CASSSGQGGEQYF. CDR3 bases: TGTGCCAGCAGCAGCGGACAGGGGGGCGAGCAGTACTTC.